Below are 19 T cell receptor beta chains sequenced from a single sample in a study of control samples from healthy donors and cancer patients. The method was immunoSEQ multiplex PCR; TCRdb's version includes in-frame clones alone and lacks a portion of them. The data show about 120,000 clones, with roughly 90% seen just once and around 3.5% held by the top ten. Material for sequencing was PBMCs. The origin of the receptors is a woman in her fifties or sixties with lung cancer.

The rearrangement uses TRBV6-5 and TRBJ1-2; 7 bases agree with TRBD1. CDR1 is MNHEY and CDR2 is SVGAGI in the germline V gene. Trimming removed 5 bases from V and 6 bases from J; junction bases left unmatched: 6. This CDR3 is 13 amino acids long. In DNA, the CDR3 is TGTGCCAGCAGTATCCGGGACAGTCATGGCTACACCTTC. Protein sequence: CASSIRDSHGYTF.

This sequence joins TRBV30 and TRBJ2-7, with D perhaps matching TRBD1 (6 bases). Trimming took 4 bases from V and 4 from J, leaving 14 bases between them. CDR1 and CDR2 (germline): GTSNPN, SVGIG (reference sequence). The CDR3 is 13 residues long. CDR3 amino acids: CAWIGAGTYEQYF. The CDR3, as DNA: TGTGCCTGGATCGGGGCAGGGACATACGAGCAGTACTTC.

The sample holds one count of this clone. Here the CDR3 reads CASSLDGLNTEAFF. The CDR3 DNA follows: TGCGCCAGCAGCTTGGATGGGTTGAACACTGAAGCTTTCTTT. The chain is built from TRBV5-1 and TRBJ1-1, with D unclear. Trimming took 0 bases from V and 0 from J, leaving 6 bases between them. This CDR3 is 14 amino acids long. Germline assignment: CDR1 SGHRS and CDR2 YFSETQ. Drawing the rest from reference TRBV5-1 and TRBJ1-1, the complete variable domain is KAGVTQTPRYLIKTRGQQVTLSCSPISGHRSVSWYQQTPGQGLQFLFEYFSETQRNKGNFPGRFSGRQFSNSRSEMNVSTLELGDSALYLCASSLDGLNTEAFFGQGTRLTVV.

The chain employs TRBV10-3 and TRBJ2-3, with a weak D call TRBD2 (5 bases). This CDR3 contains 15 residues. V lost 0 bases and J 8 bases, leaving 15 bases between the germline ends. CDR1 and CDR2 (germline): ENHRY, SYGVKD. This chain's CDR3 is CAISESASPSSTQYF. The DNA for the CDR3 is TGTGCCATCAGTGAGTCGGCCTCCCCTAGCAGTACGCAGTATTTT.

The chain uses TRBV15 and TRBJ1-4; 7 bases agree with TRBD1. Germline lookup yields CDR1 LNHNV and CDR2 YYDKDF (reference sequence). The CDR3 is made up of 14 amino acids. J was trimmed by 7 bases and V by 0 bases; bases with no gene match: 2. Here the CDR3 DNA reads TGTGCCACCAGCAGAGAAGGGGGCGGTGAAAAACTGTTTTTT. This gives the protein CATSREGGGEKLFF.

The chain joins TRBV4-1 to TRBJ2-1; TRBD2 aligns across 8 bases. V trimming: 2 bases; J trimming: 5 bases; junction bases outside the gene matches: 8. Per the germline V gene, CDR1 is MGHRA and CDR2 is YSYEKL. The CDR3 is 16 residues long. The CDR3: CASSQIPSGSHNEQFF. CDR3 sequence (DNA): TGCGCCAGCAGCCAAATCCCTAGCGGGTCCCACAATGAGCAGTTCTTC.

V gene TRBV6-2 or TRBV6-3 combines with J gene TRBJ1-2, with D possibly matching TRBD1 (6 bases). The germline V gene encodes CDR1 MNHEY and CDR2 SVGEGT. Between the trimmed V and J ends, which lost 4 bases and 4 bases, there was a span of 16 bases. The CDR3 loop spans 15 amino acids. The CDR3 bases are TGTGCCAGCAGTTCCATGGACAGCCCAATCTATGGCTACACCTTC. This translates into CASSSMDSPIYGYTF.

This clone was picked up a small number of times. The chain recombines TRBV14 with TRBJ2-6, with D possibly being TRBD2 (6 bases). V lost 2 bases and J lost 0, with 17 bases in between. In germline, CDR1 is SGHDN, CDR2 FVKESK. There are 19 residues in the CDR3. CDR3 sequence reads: CASSQLAGTGDSGANVLTF. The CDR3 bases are TGTGCCAGCAGCCAACTAGCCGGGACTGGGGACTCTGGGGCCAACGTCCTGACTTTC.

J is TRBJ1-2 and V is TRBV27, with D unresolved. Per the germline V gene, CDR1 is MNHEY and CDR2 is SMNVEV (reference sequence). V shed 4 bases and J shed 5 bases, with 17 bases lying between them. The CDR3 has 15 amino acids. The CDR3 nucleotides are TGTGCCAGCAGTTCATCTTCCATCAGGAATTATGGCTACACCTTC. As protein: CASSSSSIRNYGYTF.

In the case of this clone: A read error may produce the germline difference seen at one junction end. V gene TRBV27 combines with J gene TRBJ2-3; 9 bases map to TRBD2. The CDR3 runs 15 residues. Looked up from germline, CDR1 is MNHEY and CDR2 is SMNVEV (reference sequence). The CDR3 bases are TGTGCTAGCAGGCCCCTAGCGGGAAGCACAGATACGCAGTATTTT. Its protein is CASRPLAGSTDTQYF.

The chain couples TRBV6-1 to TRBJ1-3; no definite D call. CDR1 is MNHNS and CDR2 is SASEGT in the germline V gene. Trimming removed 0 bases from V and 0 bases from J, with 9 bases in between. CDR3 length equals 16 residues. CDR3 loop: CASSEARAASGNTIYF. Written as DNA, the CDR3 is TGTGCCAGCAGTGAAGCTAGGGCCGCCTCTGGAAACACCATATATTTT.

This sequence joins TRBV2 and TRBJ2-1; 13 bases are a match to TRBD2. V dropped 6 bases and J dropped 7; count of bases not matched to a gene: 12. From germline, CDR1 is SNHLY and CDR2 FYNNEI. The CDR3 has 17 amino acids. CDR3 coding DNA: TGTGCCAGCAGGGGGGGACTAGCGGGAAGAAAAGGGAATGAGCAGTTCTTC. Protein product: CASRGGLAGRKGNEQFF.

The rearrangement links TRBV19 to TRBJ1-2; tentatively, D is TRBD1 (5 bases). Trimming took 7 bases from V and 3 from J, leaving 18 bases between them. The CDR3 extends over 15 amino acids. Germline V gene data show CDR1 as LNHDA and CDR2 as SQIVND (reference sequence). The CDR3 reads CASNGGPSLDYGYTF. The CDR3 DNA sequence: TGTGCCAGTAACGGGGGACCTTCTCTAGACTATGGCTACACCTTC.

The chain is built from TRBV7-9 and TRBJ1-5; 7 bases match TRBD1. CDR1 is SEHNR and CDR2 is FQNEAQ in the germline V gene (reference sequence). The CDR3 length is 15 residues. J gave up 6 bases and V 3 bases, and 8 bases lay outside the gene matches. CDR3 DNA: TGTGCCAGCAGCTTGGGGCAGGGGGGAGGTCAGCCCCAGCATTTT. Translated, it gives CASSLGQGGGQPQHF.

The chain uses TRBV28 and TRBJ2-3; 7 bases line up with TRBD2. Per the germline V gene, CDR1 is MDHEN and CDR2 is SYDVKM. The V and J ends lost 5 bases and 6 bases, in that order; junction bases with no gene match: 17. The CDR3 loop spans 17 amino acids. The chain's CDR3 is CASSPPLSAGGTDTQYF. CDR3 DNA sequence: TGTGCCAGCAGTCCCCCACTCTCTGCCGGGGGGACTGATACGCAGTATTTT.

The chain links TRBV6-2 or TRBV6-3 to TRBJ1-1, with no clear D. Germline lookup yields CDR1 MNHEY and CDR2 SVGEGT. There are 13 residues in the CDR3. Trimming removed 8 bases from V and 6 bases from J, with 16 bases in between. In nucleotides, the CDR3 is TGTGCCAGCGGTTTAGGAGGGTTCGCTGAAGCTTTCTTT. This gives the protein CASGLGGFAEAFF.

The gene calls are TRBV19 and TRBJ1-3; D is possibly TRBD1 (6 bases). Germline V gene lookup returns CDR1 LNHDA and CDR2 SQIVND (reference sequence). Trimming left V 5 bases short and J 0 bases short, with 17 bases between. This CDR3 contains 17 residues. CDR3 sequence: CASSQARGPSSGNTIYF. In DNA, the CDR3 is TGTGCCAGTAGTCAAGCCAGGGGCCCAAGCTCTGGAAACACCATATATTTT.

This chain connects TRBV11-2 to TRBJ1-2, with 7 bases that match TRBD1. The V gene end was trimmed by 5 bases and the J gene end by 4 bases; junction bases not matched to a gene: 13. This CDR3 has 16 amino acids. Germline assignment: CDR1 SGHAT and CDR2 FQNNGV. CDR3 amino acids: CASSVATFDRAYGYTF. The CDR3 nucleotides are TGTGCCAGCAGCGTCGCGACTTTCGACAGGGCCTATGGCTACACCTTC.

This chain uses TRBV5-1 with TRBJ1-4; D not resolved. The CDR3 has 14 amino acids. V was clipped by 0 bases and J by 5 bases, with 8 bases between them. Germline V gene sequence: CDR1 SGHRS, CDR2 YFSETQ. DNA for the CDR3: TGCGCCAGCAGCTTGGCGGACGGGAATGAAAAACTGTTTTTT. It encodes CASSLADGNEKLFF.